Following are 4 T cell receptor beta chains from one sample sequenced in a study of vaccination and CD4 T cells after COVID-19. These receptors' antigens are unknown. Noted treatment: approximately nine-day PBMC culture with coronavirus spike peptide pools or control peptides (ViraFEST assay). Sequencing of DNA taken from cultured CD4+ T cells relied on the Oncomine TCR Beta short-read assay. TCRdb redid the calling of the PCR reads with MiXCR, one entry per CDR3 protein. The sample lists roughly 17,000 distinct CDR3 sequences; under 45% were seen once. The sample was CD4+ T cells from blood, cultured in vitro, taken before SARS-CoV-2 vaccination. These receptors originate from a human donor who had recovered from COVID-19.

This clonotype appeared a few times. The chain joins TRBV20-1 to TRBJ2-7; 10 bases are a match to TRBD1. The CDR3 sequence is 13 residues long. Trimming took 6 bases from V and 3 from J; bases not matched to a gene: 5. Per the germline V gene, CDR1 is DFQATT and CDR2 is SNEGSKA (reference sequence). Here the CDR3 reads CSAYRDRGYEQYF. As DNA, the CDR3 is TGCAGTGCCTACCGGGACAGGGGCTACGAGCAGTACTTC.

There are a few counts of this clonotype. This rearrangement joins TRBV15 to TRBJ2-7; unclear D gene. V was clipped by 0 bases and J by 6 bases, with 9 bases between them. CDR3 length equals 13 residues. Germline CDR1 and CDR2: LNHNV and YYDKDF (reference sequence). The CDR3 DNA sequence: TGTGCCACCAGCAGAGATTCTTGGGTCGAGCAGTACTTC. This sequence encodes CATSRDSWVEQYF.

The J gene is TRBJ1-2, the V gene TRBV7-9; D may be TRBD1 (5 bases). CDR3 length equals 18 residues. Germline CDR1 and CDR2: SEHNR and FQNEAQ (reference sequence). The germline V and J ends were trimmed by 5 bases and 6 bases, with 28 bases remaining between them. As DNA, the CDR3 is TGTGCCAGCAGCCCCCTCGGGAAGGGGAATTACTTGGGGGATGGCTACACCTTC. Translating it yields CASSPLGKGNYLGDGYTF.

The CDR3 sequence is CSARGTGVTGELFF. CDR3 DNA: TGCAGTGCTAGAGGGACAGGGGTCACCGGGGAGCTGTTTTTT. The chain employs TRBV20-1 and TRBJ2-2, with 9 bases that match TRBD1. Germline CDR1 reads DFQATT; CDR2 reads SNEGSKA (reference sequence). Trimming at V came to 1 base and at J to 4 bases, leaving 1 base not matched to a gene. This CDR3 contains 14 residues.